The clone carrying this T cell receptor beta chain was detected a few times. Its specificity is unknown. These data are taken from a study of beta chain features in type 1 diabetes. Study as a whole: The patients were much like the healthy donors in age, gender and cell yields. Study observations and caveats: Relative to healthy donors, patients appeared to have naive, central memory and Treg TCRB repertoires that were more similar.

Markers CD45RO/CCR7/CD25/CD127/CD95/CD27 served to sort CD4+ naive, central memory, regulatory and stem cell-like memory cells. TCRB transcripts that were expressed got sequenced, as all of the isolated RNA had been reverse transcribed. The repertoire was sequenced with immunoSEQ multiplex PCR; TCRdb's copy has only in-frame clones and lacks some. The sample lists 850,000 to 900,000 clones; around a sixth were seen once. Looked up from germline, CDR1 is MDHEN and CDR2 is SYDVKM. V was trimmed by 3 bases and J by 0 bases, leaving 8 bases between them. The CDR3 is 14 amino acids. The material sequenced was naive CD4+ T cells from blood. This receptor was taken from a woman aged 18-35 years in good health. The chain employs TRBV28 and TRBJ1-1; no firm D call. The CDR3 coding sequence is TGTGCCAGCAGTTTGAGACTCCTGAACACTGAAGCTTTCTTT. Translation gives CASSLRLLNTEAFF.